This T cell receptor beta chain derives from a study of response to subunit inactivated influenza vaccine. Each CDR3 protein gets one entry after TCRdb re-called the RT-PCR reads with MiXCR. In the table there are roughly 160,000 distinct CDR3 sequences, approximately 11% of which are singletons. Germline CDR1 and CDR2: SNHLY and FYNNEI. V was pared by 9 bases and J by 2 bases, with 6 bases between. This CDR3 has 11 amino acids. Study conclusions and caveats: New T cells are recruited in small numbers by each seasonal influenza vaccination, according to the authors' suggestion.

This clonotype was recorded many times. Its antigen is currently unknown. This material consisted of non-naive T cells sorted from PBMCs, taken 35 to 45 days after vaccination. This receptor was identified in a man aged 45-60 years who received an inactivated influenza vaccine. V and J are TRBV2 and TRBJ2-3; D is unclear. CDR3 in DNA: TGTGCCAGTTCGAACACAGATACGCAGTATTTT. Translated: CASSNTDTQYF. The complete variable domain, with remaining parts taken from reference TRBV2 and TRBJ2-3, reads EPEVTQTPSHQVTQMGQEVILRCVPISNHLYFYWYRQILGQKVEFLVSFYNNEISEKSEIFDDQFSVERPDGSNFTLKIRSTKLEDSAMYFCASSNTDTQYFGPGTRLTVL.